Given below is one TCR beta chain in context. This sample stems from a study of response to subunit inactivated influenza vaccine. Via MiXCR, TCRdb re-called the RT-PCR reads, giving one row per CDR3 protein. The data show some 570,000 distinct CDR3 sequences, with 11% seen just once and approximately 10% held by the top ten. This sample also appeared in a second study, on T cells expressing NK-cell markers. That study reports: Synthesis of TCR beta cDNA relied on 5'RACE template switching carrying UMIs. Most of the eight sequenced donors were HCMV-seropositive; one was seronegative. Among CD8+ T cells from 5 to 7 donors, dominant NKG2C+ clonotypes accounted for about 1.0-7.0%. The CD3+CD56-NKG2C+ fraction was also led by these clonotypes in several donors. What remained unclear was the HCMV specificity of expanded NKG2C+ T cell clones.

The TCR originated in a man aged 50-60 years who received an inactivated influenza vaccine. Source: PBMCs from blood, taken on the day of vaccination.

In DNA, the CDR3 is TGCGCCAGCCGTACTAGCGCCCCTGGGGATACGCAGTATTTT. Its translation is CASRTSAPGDTQYF. The V and J genes are TRBV5-1 and TRBJ2-3, with 7 bases aligning to TRBD2. Losses at the gene ends were 7 bases for V and 6 bases for J; bases not matched to a gene: 11. Germline CDR1 reads SGHRS; CDR2 reads YFSETQ. The CDR3 covers 14 residues.